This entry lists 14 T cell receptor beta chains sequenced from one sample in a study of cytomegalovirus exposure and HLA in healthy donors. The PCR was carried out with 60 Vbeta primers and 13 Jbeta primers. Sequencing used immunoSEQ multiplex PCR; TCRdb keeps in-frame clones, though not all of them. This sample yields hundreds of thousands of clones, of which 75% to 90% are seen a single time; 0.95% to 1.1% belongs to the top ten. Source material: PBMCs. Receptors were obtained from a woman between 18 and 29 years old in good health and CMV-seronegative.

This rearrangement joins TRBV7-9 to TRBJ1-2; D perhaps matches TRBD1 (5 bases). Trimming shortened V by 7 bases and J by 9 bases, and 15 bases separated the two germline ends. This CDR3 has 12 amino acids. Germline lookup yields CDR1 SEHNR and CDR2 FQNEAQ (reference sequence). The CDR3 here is CASTKQDHRYTF. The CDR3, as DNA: TGTGCCAGCACTAAACAGGACCACCGCTACACCTTC.

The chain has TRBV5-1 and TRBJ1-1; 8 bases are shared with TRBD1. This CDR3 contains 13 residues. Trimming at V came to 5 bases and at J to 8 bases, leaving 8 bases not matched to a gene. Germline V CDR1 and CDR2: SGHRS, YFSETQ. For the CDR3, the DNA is TGCGCCAGCAGTTACGGCACAGGGGGAGAAGCTTTCTTT. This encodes CASSYGTGGEAFF.

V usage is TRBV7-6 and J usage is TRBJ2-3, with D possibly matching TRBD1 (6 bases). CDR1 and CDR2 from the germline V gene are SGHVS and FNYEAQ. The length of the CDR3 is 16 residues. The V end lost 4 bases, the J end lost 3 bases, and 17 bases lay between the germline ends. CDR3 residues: CASSSGTGRSTDTQYF. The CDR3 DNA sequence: TGTGCCAGCAGCTCTGGTACAGGGCGTTCAACAGATACGCAGTATTTT.

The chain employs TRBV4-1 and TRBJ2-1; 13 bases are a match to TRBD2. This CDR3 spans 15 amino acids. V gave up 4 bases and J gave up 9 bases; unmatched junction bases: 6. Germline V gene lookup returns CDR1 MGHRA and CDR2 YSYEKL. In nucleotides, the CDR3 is TGCGCCAGCAGCCGAACTAGCGGGAGGGCGGTTGAGCAGTTCTTC. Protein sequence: CASSRTSGRAVEQFF.

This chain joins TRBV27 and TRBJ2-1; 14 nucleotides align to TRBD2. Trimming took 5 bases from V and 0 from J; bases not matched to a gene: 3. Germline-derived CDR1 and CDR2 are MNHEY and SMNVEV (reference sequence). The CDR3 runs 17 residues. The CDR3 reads CASSGTSGSSSYNEQFF. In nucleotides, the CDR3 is TGTGCCAGCAGTGGGACTAGCGGGAGTAGCTCCTACAATGAGCAGTTCTTC.

CDR3 bases: TGTGCCACCACTCGTGGGACAGGGGGCTTTCGCAATCAGCCCCAGCATTTT. Translating gives CATTRGTGGFRNQPQHF. The chain couples TRBV15 to TRBJ1-5; 12 bases align to TRBD1. The ends lost 7 bases at V and 2 bases at J; junction bases unmatched: 9. The CDR3 covers 17 residues. Germline V gene lookup returns CDR1 LNHNV and CDR2 YYDKDF (reference sequence).

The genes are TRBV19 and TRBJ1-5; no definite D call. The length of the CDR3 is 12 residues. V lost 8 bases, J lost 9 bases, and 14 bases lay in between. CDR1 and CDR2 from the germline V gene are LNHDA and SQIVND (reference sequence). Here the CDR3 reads CASSTGGLPQHF. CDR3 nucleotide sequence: TGTGCCAGTTCGACCGGCGGTTTGCCCCAGCATTTT.

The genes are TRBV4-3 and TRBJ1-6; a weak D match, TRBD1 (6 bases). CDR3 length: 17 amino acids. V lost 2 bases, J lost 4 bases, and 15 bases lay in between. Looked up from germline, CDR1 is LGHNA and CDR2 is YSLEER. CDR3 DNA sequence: TGCGCCAGCAGCCAACTGACAGGTTCCGGATATAATTCACCCCTCCACTTT. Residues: CASSQLTGSGYNSPLHF.

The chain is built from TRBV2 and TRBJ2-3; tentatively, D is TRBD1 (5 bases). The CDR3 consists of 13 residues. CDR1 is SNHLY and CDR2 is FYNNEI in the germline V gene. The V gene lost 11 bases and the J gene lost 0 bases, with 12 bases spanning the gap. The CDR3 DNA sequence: TGTGCCCCGGTAAGGGGTAGCACAGATACGCAGTATTTT. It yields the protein CAPVRGSTDTQYF.

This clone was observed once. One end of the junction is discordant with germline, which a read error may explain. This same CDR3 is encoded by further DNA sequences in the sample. The CDR3 loop is CASSLGLNQPQHF. As DNA, the CDR3 is TGTGCCAGCAGCTTGGGACTTAATCAGCCCCAGCATTTT. V and J are TRBV5-1 and TRBJ1-5, with D tentatively TRBD1 (5 bases). Germline values: CDR1 SGHRS, CDR2 YFSETQ. This CDR3 contains 13 residues.

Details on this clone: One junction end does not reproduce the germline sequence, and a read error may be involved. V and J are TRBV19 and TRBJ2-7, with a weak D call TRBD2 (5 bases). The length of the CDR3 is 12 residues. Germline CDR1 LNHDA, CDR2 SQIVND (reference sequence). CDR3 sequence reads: CASSSMSLASRF. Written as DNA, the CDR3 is TGTGCCAGTAGCTCGATGTCGCTAGCCTCACGCTTC. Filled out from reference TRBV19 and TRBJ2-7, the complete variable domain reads DGGITQSPKYLFRKEGQNVTLSCEQNLNHDAMYWYRQDPGQGLRLIYYSQIVNDFQKGDIAEGYSVSREKKESFPLTVTSAQKNPTAFYLCASSSMSLASRFGPGTRLTVT.

This CDR3 is CASSSTDQETQYF. In DNA form, the CDR3 reads TGTGCCAGCAGTTCGACAGACCAAGAGACCCAGTACTTC. The chain uses TRBV5-4 and TRBJ2-5; weak D call: TRBD1 (5 bases). The germline gives CDR1 SGHNT, CDR2 YYREEE (reference sequence). The CDR3 consists of 13 residues. Trimming pared 5 bases from V and 0 bases from J, leaving 8 bases between. The whole variable domain, remainder taken from reference TRBV5-4 and TRBJ2-5, is ETGVTQSPTHLIKTRGQQVTLRCSSQSGHNTVSWYQQALGQGPQFIFQYYREEENGRGNFPPRFSGLQFPNYSSELNVNALELDDSALYLCASSSTDQETQYFGPGTRLLVL.

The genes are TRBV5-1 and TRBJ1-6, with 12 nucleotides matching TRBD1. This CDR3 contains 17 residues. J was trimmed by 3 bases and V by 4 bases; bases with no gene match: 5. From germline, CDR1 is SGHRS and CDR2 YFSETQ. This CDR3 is CASSRGTGGDYNSPLHF. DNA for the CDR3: TGCGCCAGCAGCCGAGGGACAGGGGGCGACTATAATTCACCCCTCCACTTT.

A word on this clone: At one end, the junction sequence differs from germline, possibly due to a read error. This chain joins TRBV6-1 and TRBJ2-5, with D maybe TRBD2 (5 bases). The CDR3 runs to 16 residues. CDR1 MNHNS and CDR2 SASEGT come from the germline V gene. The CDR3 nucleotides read TGTGCCAGCAGTGTCCTCACCGGGGTCCCGGTAGAGGCCCAGTACTTC. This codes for CASSVLTGVPVEAQYF.